The 27 T cell receptor beta chains below all came from one sample that was sequenced in a study of T cells in Graves' hyperthyroidism and ophthalmopathy. TCR beta CDR3 regions were amplified from RNA transcripts. With the HTBI primer set, the TCR CDR3 went through a first round of RT-PCR. TCRdb processed the multiplex PCR reads anew with MiXCR; each CDR3 protein has one entry. The table shows about 420,000 distinct CDR3 sequences, with approximately 14% occurring only once. The material sequenced was blood. These receptors originate from a woman aged 18-29 years with Graves' hyperthyroidism.

The V and J genes are TRBV9 and TRBJ1-2; maybe TRBD1 (5 bases). The germline gives CDR1 SGDLS, CDR2 YYNGEE. Between the trimmed V and J ends, which lost 0 bases and 2 bases, there was a span of 11 bases. The CDR3 consists of 15 residues. Here the CDR3 DNA reads TGTGCCAGCAGCGTAGATTGGGGGGAGAACTATGGCTACACCTTC. It specifies CASSVDWGENYGYTF. Combining the CDR3 with reference TRBV9 and TRBJ1-2 gives the whole variable domain DSGVTQTPKHLITATGQRVTLRCSPRSGDLSVYWYQQSLDQGLQFLIQYYNGEERAKGNILERFSAQQFPDLHSELNLSSLELGDSALYFCASSVDWGENYGYTFGSGTRLTVV.

This clonotype was counted at least ten times. CDR3 amino acids: CASAGVDSKGYGYTF. DNA for the CDR3: TGTGCCAGCGCGGGGGTGGACAGCAAAGGCTATGGCTACACCTTC. The chain carries TRBV28 and TRBJ1-2; possible D gene TRBD1, 6 bases. CDR1 is MDHEN and CDR2 is SYDVKM in the germline V gene. V gave up 8 bases and J gave up 4 bases, with 20 bases separating them. The CDR3 spans 15 residues.

This clonotype was counted at least ten times. The V gene is TRBV11-1, the J gene TRBJ2-5; D is possibly TRBD2 (5 bases). Germline V gives CDR1 SGHAT, CDR2 FQDESV (reference sequence). The V end lost 5 bases, the J end lost 4 bases, and 14 bases lay between the germline ends. The CDR3 loop spans 14 amino acids. CDR3 bases: TGTGCCAGCAGCCTTAGCGCCGGGTTAGAGACCCAGTACTTC. This translates into CASSLSAGLETQYF.

This clonotype was recorded many times. The chain links TRBV20-1 to TRBJ2-1, with 12 bases matching TRBD2. CDR1 is DFQATT and CDR2 is SNEGSKA in the germline V gene (reference sequence). The CDR3 extends over 14 amino acids. V was pared by 5 bases and J by 3 bases, with 2 bases of the junction left unmatched. The CDR3 bases are TGCAGTGCTCGACTAGCGGGGGTCTACAATGAGCAGTTCTTC. Its translation: CSARLAGVYNEQFF.

This clonotype was seen only a few times. The V call is TRBV7-2, the J call TRBJ2-7; D gene unclear. From germline, CDR1 is SGHTA and CDR2 FQGNSA. This CDR3 is 14 amino acids long. Between the trimmed V and J ends, which lost 1 base and 5 bases, there was a span of 12 bases. Written as DNA, the CDR3 is TGTGCCAGCAGCTTAGAACGGCTCTGGGACGAGCAGTACTTC. As protein: CASSLERLWDEQYF. Full variable domain (rest looked up from reference TRBV7-2 and TRBJ2-7): GAGVSQSPSNKVTEKGKDVELRCDPISGHTALYWYRQSLGQGLEFLIYFQGNSAPDKSGLPSDRFSAERTGGSVSTLTIQRTQQEDSAVYLCASSLERLWDEQYFGPGTRLTVT.

The rearrangement joins TRBV28 to TRBJ1-6; perhaps TRBD1 as D (6 bases). Germline V CDR1 and CDR2: MDHEN, SYDVKM. V lost 6 bases and J 0 bases, leaving 12 bases between the germline ends. The CDR3 contains 16 residues. CDR3 region: CASSQMDSSYNSPLHF. CDR3 DNA sequence: TGTGCCAGCAGCCAGATGGACAGCTCCTATAATTCACCCCTCCACTTT.

This clonotype has only a few counts. The CDR3 region is CASSPVRGDYYTF. The CDR3 coding sequence is TGTGCCAGCAGCCCTGTGAGGGGTGATTACTACACCTTC. The chain uses TRBV2 and TRBJ1-2; D possibly corresponds to TRBD1 (5 bases). Germline V lookup: CDR1 SNHLY, CDR2 FYNNEI. This CDR3 has 13 amino acids. V was pared by 6 bases and J by 10 bases, with 18 bases between.

This clonotype was counted only a few times. The chain couples TRBV4-1 to TRBJ2-1, with a weak D call TRBD2 (5 bases). Germline CDR1 is MGHRA and CDR2 is YSYEKL. This CDR3 is 16 amino acids long. V shed 0 bases and J shed 7 bases, with 16 bases lying between them. Written as DNA, the CDR3 is TGCGCCAGCAGCCAAGAGGAGAAGCGGCTACTGAATGAGCAGTTCTTC. This gives the protein CASSQEEKRLLNEQFF.

This clonotype was detected a few times. The chain employs TRBV10-3 and TRBJ1-4; D unresolved. The germline gives CDR1 ENHRY, CDR2 SYGVKD. The CDR3 has 14 amino acids. In DNA, the CDR3 is TGTGCGACCCGAGAGGGAGTTGCTAATGAAAAACTGTTTTTT. Translation: CATREGVANEKLFF.

The rearrangement joins TRBV19 to TRBJ1-5, with 7 bases aligning to TRBD1. V lost 1 base and J lost 2; bases outside the gene matches: 2. The V gene's germline CDR1 is LNHDA and CDR2 SQIVND (reference sequence). This CDR3 is 15 amino acids long. The CDR3 loop reads CASSIGTGGNQPQHF. The CDR3 DNA reads as TGTGCCAGTAGTATAGGAACAGGGGGCAATCAGCCCCAGCATTTT.

This clonotype has a handful of counts. The chain recombines TRBV7-3 with TRBJ2-1, with 10 bases that match TRBD2. In germline, CDR1 is SGHTA, CDR2 FQGTGA. V was pared by 5 bases and J by 5 bases, with 3 bases of the junction left unmatched. The length of the CDR3 is 14 residues. Here the CDR3 reads CASSPSGGNNEQFF. The CDR3 coding sequence is TGTGCCAGCAGCCCTAGCGGGGGCAACAATGAGCAGTTCTTC.

V gene TRBV5-1 combines with J gene TRBJ1-4; D not certain. Looked up from germline, CDR1 is SGHRS and CDR2 is YFSETQ. V was cut by 4 bases and J by 4 bases, with 14 bases left in between. The CDR3 consists of 15 residues. The CDR3 region is CASSLGHLGNEKLFF. Here the CDR3 DNA reads TGCGCCAGCAGCCTAGGGCACTTAGGTAATGAAAAACTGTTTTTT.

This clonotype was found a few times. The J gene is TRBJ2-6, the V gene TRBV28; TRBD1 matches 8 bases. Germline V gives CDR1 MDHEN, CDR2 SYDVKM. The CDR3 runs 14 residues. J lost 17 bases, V lost 7 bases, and 16 bases had no gene match. The CDR3 sequence: CASTRRGQGLSVTF. DNA of the CDR3: TGTGCCAGCACCAGAAGAGGACAGGGCCTCTCAGTGACTTTC.

The V and J genes are TRBV9 and TRBJ2-7; unclear D gene. Trimming took 2 bases from V and 7 from J, leaving 22 bases between them. Looked up from germline, CDR1 is SGDLS and CDR2 is YYNGEE. The CDR3 loop spans 16 amino acids. The CDR3 spells CASSVSMVHRVHEQYF. The CDR3 DNA follows: TGTGCCAGCAGCGTCTCGATGGTCCATAGGGTCCATGAGCAGTACTTC. The full variable domain, with the rest looked up from reference TRBV9 and TRBJ2-7, is DSGVTQTPKHLITATGQRVTLRCSPRSGDLSVYWYQQSLDQGLQFLIQYYNGEERAKGNILERFSAQQFPDLHSELNLSSLELGDSALYFCASSVSMVHRVHEQYFGPGTRLTVT.

This clonotype was counted many times. This chain connects TRBV5-6 to TRBJ2-1, with 12 nucleotides matching TRBD1. The CDR3 has 16 amino acids. Germline lookup yields CDR1 SGHDT and CDR2 YYEEEE. V lost 4 bases, J lost 8 bases, and 10 bases stayed unmatched. As DNA, the CDR3 is TGTGCCAGCAGCAACCGGGACAGGGGGCGCTTCGATGAGCAGTTCTTC. Protein product: CASSNRDRGRFDEQFF.

The rearrangement links TRBV20-1 to TRBJ2-1; D is perhaps TRBD1 (5 bases). The V gene lost 6 bases and the J gene lost 9 bases, with 12 bases spanning the gap. The germline gives CDR1 DFQATT, CDR2 SNEGSKA (reference sequence). This CDR3 is 11 amino acids long. Here the CDR3 reads CSAGPLGEQFF. The DNA of the CDR3 is TGCAGTGCGGGGCCCCTAGGTGAGCAGTTCTTC.

This clonotype occurred many times. The J gene is TRBJ2-1, the V gene TRBV5-1, with TRBD2 identical over 9 bases. Losses at the gene ends were 2 bases for V and 9 bases for J; bases not matched to a gene: 9. The CDR3 extends over 15 amino acids. Germline-derived CDR1 and CDR2 are SGHRS and YFSETQ. CDR3 bases: TGCGCCAGCAGCTTCTCGGGACTAGCACCGAGTGAGCAGTTCTTC. It encodes CASSFSGLAPSEQFF. The full variable domain, with the rest looked up from reference TRBV5-1 and TRBJ2-1, is KAGVTQTPRYLIKTRGQQVTLSCSPISGHRSVSWYQQTPGQGLQFLFEYFSETQRNKGNFPGRFSGRQFSNSRSEMNVSTLELGDSALYLCASSFSGLAPSEQFFGPGTRLTVL.

The chain joins TRBV20-1 to TRBJ2-1; 15 nucleotides match TRBD2. The trim removed 3 bases at V and 4 bases at J, leaving 7 bases unmatched. The CDR3 consists of 17 residues. Germline assignment: CDR1 DFQATT and CDR2 SNEGSKA (reference sequence). DNA for the CDR3: TGCAGTGCTAGGGGGGGACTAGCGGGGGGCTATTACAATGAGCAGTTCTTC. This sequence encodes CSARGGLAGGYYNEQFF.

This clonotype was found once. The CDR3 sequence: CASSFFQGPQETQYF. CDR3 nucleotide sequence: TGTGCCAGCAGCTTTTTCCAGGGGCCTCAAGAGACCCAGTACTTC. The chain carries TRBV5-6 and TRBJ2-5; TRBD1 is a possible D gene (6 bases). Germline V gene data show CDR1 as SGHDT and CDR2 as YYEEEE. The V end was cut by 2 bases, the J end by 2 bases, with 13 bases between. There are 15 residues in the CDR3.

The table lists this clonotype with many counts. This chain joins TRBV6-1 and TRBJ2-7, with 10 bases lining up with TRBD1. This CDR3 comprises 20 residues. Germline assignment: CDR1 MNHNS and CDR2 SASEGT. After removal of 6 bases from V and 2 bases from J, the junction contained 22 bases not matched to a gene. The CDR3 sequence: CASSKLRISGQGRRPYEQYF. The CDR3 DNA reads TGTGCCAGCAGCAAATTACGAATTTCGGGACAGGGGCGACGACCCTACGAGCAGTACTTC.

This clonotype occurred a few times. This sequence joins TRBV20-1 and TRBJ2-7; D is perhaps TRBD2 (5 bases). The germline CDR1 and CDR2 sequences are DFQATT and SNEGSKA (reference sequence). Trimming stripped 6 bases from V and 7 bases from J, with 19 bases between. The length of the CDR3 is 13 residues. The CDR3 reads CSAPLPTRGEQYF. CDR3 in DNA: TGCAGTGCCCCGCTTCCGACCCGCGGGGAGCAGTACTTC.

This clonotype was recorded many times. The rearrangement links TRBV30 to TRBJ1-5, with 7 bases lining up with TRBD1. The CDR3 contains 15 residues. The V and J ends lost 1 base and 0 bases, in that order; junction bases with no gene match: 3. Germline V gives CDR1 GTSNPN, CDR2 SVGIG (reference sequence). This chain's CDR3 is CAWSAGGISNQPQHF. As DNA, the CDR3 is TGTGCCTGGAGTGCAGGGGGAATTAGCAATCAGCCCCAGCATTTT.

The chain links TRBV4-1 to TRBJ2-1, with TRBD2 matching 9 bases. Trimming at V came to 1 base and at J to 6 bases, leaving 7 bases not matched to a gene. The CDR3 covers 16 residues. Per the germline V gene, CDR1 is MGHRA and CDR2 is YSYEKL. DNA of the CDR3: TGCGCCAGCAGCCAAGGGCGGCGGGGGGGCCGCAATGAGCAGTTCTTC. As protein: CASSQGRRGGRNEQFF.

This chain connects TRBV5-1 to TRBJ2-5; D remains unclear. The germline V and J ends were trimmed by 1 base and 9 bases, with 16 bases remaining between them. The CDR3 is 14 residues long. The germline V gene has CDR1 SGHRS and CDR2 YFSETQ. CDR3 amino acids: CASSLNFAHEAQYF. The CDR3 DNA sequence: TGCGCCAGCAGCTTGAATTTCGCGCATGAAGCCCAGTACTTC.

This clonotype was counted only a few times. The chain couples TRBV9 to TRBJ1-2, with 8 nucleotides matching TRBD1. Germline CDR1 is SGDLS and CDR2 is YYNGEE. CDR3 length: 16 amino acids. Trimming took 3 bases from V and 4 from J; bases not matched to a gene: 11. This CDR3 reads CASSAYRAGGVYGYTF. CDR3 DNA: TGTGCCAGCAGCGCCTACCGAGCAGGGGGCGTCTATGGCTACACCTTC. The entire variable domain, with the rest obtained from reference TRBV9 and TRBJ1-2, is as follows: DSGVTQTPKHLITATGQRVTLRCSPRSGDLSVYWYQQSLDQGLQFLIQYYNGEERAKGNILERFSAQQFPDLHSELNLSSLELGDSALYFCASSAYRAGGVYGYTFGSGTRLTVV.

This clonotype was counted at least ten times. The gene calls are TRBV12-3 or TRBV12-4 and TRBJ1-3; 9 nucleotides align to TRBD1. The ends lost 5 bases at V and 0 bases at J; junction bases unmatched: 5. This CDR3 contains 16 residues. As DNA, the CDR3 is TGTGCCAGCAGTACCGGGACAGGGTTCTCTGGAAACACCATATATTTT. The encoded protein is CASSTGTGFSGNTIYF.

There are many counts of this clonotype. The chain recombines TRBV30 with TRBJ1-3; D unclear. Per germline, CDR1 GTSNPN and CDR2 SVGIG (reference sequence). The CDR3 extends over 16 amino acids. Trimming removed 1 base at V and 4 bases at J, with 17 bases between. The CDR3 DNA reads TGTGCCTGGAGTGCACACCGAGTCGGGTCAGGAAACACCATATATTTT. Translated: CAWSAHRVGSGNTIYF.